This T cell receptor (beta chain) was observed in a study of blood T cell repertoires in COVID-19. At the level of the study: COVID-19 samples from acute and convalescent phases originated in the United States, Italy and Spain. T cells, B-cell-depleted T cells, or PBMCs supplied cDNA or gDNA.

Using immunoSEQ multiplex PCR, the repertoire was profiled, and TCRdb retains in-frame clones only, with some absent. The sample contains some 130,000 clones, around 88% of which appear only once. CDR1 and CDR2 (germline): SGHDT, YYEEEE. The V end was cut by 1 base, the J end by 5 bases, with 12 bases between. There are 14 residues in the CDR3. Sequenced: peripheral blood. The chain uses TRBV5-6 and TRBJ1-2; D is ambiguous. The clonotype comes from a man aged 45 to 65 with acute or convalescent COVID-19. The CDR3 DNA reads TGTGCCAGCAGCTTGTGGACGCGGGATTATGGCTACACCTTC. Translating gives CASSLWTRDYGYTF.